The clone carrying this TCR beta chain came up many times. There were TCR beta CDR3 regions amplified from RNA transcripts. A first-round RT-PCR of the TCR CDR3 used the HTBI primer set. TCRdb reprocessed the multiplex PCR reads via MiXCR and lists one record per CDR3 protein. The table includes 550,000 to 850,000 distinct CDR3 sequences, around a sixth detected once. The CDR3 spans 16 residues. The germline CDR1 and CDR2 sequences are SNHLY and FYNNEI. V lost 4 bases, J lost 1 base, and 16 bases lay in between. This entry belongs to a study of T cells in Graves' hyperthyroidism and ophthalmopathy. In the study overall: Peripheral blood sampling occurred at initial diagnosis, before any treatment.

The source is a woman between 45 and 65 years old with Graves' hyperthyroidism that later progressed to Graves' ophthalmopathy. Sequencing input: blood. The chain couples TRBV2 to TRBJ1-1; D is possibly TRBD1 (5 bases). The CDR3 reads CASSAGWGRTNTEAFF. Here the CDR3 DNA reads TGTGCCAGCAGTGCGGGCTGGGGCAGAACGAACACTGAAGCTTTCTTT.